This TCR beta chain was recovered during a study of regulatory T cells in long-lasting Graves disease. Study results and caveats: Persistent cases favored TRBV28, TRBJ1-2 and TRBJ2-5. A reduction in accuracy may have resulted from the small sample size.

With 8 bases clipped from V and 8 bases from J, the junction kept 10 bases outside the gene matches. CDR3 length: 13 residues. Building of the TCR beta libraries involved iRepertoire HTBI primers and Arm-PCR of CDR3 regions. Methods used by the authors: Sequenced samples collectively carried about 62 TRBV and around 15 TRBJ segments. From the multiplex PCR reads, TCRdb called clonotypes with MiXCR, one entry per CDR3 protein. The authors' filters were not applied to this entry. The table shows a few hundred thousand distinct CDR3 sequences, with over 9.5% occurring only once. This clonotype came up many times. The antigen is unknown. The time point denotes: newly diagnosed GD, antithyroid drugs for less than 3 months. With RNA extracted from PBMCs as input, the TCR library was made. A further study also used this sample, focusing on T cells in Graves' hyperthyroidism and ophthalmopathy. That work contributes: Ophthalmopathy stood apart from stable hyperthyroidism in a 13 V-J model.

The receptor was derived from a woman aged 18 to 35 with Graves disease. Specimen: peripheral blood mononuclear cells (PBMCs), collected at new diagnosis, from a patient treated with antithyroid drugs. The chain recombines TRBV12-3 or TRBV12-4 with TRBJ1-2, with 8 bases that match TRBD1. The chain's CDR3 is CASQDREMGGYTF. In nucleotides, the CDR3 is TGTGCCAGCCAGGACAGGGAAATGGGCGGCTACACCTTC.